This paragraph reports one T cell receptor beta chain. There is no known antigen for this receptor. No base quality information exists; no much larger clone differs at one position. In the paper's terms, the treatment or condition label means: roughly nine-day PBMC culture with coronavirus spike peptide pools or control peptides (ViraFEST assay). The ViraFEST assay, used in the study, expanded antigen-specific T cells with peptide pools and then identified the expanded clonotypes through TCR sequencing. The convalescent patients' positive SARS-CoV-2 PCR tests fell between March and December 2020, which was before the Alpha, Beta and Delta variants emerged in the United States. Each well held 2.2 million or so PBMCs cultured in IMDM containing around 5% human AB serum and around 10 IU/ml IL-2, with 10 ug/ml peptide pools added. Half of the culture medium was replaced with fresh IL-2-containing medium on days 3 and 7. After about nine days of culture, CD4+ T cells were isolated by negative selection with the EasySep CD4+ T cell isolation kit. Ficoll-Paque Plus gradient centrifugation was used to isolate PBMCs from whole blood, and the isolated PBMCs were then either used fresh or cryopreserved at -140C. Culture conditions were generally each tested in triplicate wells.

V sheds 3 bases and J sheds 5 bases, leaving 10 bases between their ends. Taken from the germline V gene, the CDR1 and CDR2 loops are SGHDN and FVKESK. Counted from cysteine to phenylalanine, this CDR3 has 14 amino acids. The entry retains the CDR3 DNA only, 42 bases that are in frame from base 1. Preparation of the library involved PCR. DNA from cultured CD4+ T cells underwent TCR sequencing with the Oncomine TCR Beta short-read assay at the Johns Hopkins FTIC core. The QIAamp micro DNA kit was used to extract genomic DNA from the cultured CD4+ T cells. The Oncomine TCR Beta libraries from cultured CD4+ T cells were pooled using unique dual indexes and then sequenced on an Illumina iSeq 100. Regarding the original processing steps: Non-productive sequences were removed, and CDR3s that did not start with C, did not end with F or W, or were shorter than 7 amino acids were discarded. Antigen-specific clonotypes were identified with the MANAFEST web application by comparing peptide-stimulated wells with reference and other culture wells. To be called positive, a clone needed an FDR below 0.05, an odds ratio above 5, and a productive frequency above 0.1% in at least two of three replicate wells. Cross-reactive clonotypes were defined as significantly expanded in both SARS-CoV-2 spike wells and at least one common cold coronavirus spike condition. Similarity between CDR3 sequences was evaluated in R version 3.6.1 using Levenshtein distances (stringdist) and unrooted phylogenetic trees (ape). The public reads were quality trimmed at Q25 with fastp and then assembled into clones with MiXCR by TCRdb, keeping productive beta chains. All rows with the same CDR3 protein become a single entry with the most common DNA and genes. The V and J calls were determined by TCRdb, not by the authors. In all, the sample holds around 14,000 distinct CDR3 sequences, and 55% to 65% of those were seen once. Roughly 14% of the sample is in the top ten clones.

These data originate in a study of vaccination and CD4 T cells after COVID-19 (dated by TCRdb to between 2021 and 2023). A note on the overall study: Every convalescent patient had a positive nasal swab PCR test for SARS-CoV-2, with mild disease in about 9 patients and severe disease in one. In the convalescent cohort there were six males and four females, among whom were two Hispanic individuals, seven Caucasians, two Asians and one multiracial person. Two doses of either the Pfizer-BioNTech BNT162b2 vaccine (n=8) or the Moderna mRNA-1273 vaccine (n=2) were administered to participants. Post-COVID blood samples were collected from convalescent patients a median of around 96 days after diagnosis, with a range of roughly 30 to 161 days. Post-vaccine blood samples were taken a median of around 70 days after the second vaccine dose, with a range of roughly 14 to 250 days. For stimulating the cultures, overlapping spike peptide pools were used, derived from SARS-CoV-2 as well as from the common cold coronaviruses HCoV-NL63, HCoV-OC43 and HCoV-229E. As controls, cultures received a CEFX viral epitope pool (the positive control), an HIV-1 Nef peptide pool (the negative control), or no peptide at all. The spike-specific CD4+ TCR repertoire was compared before and after mRNA vaccination in approximately ten COVID-19 convalescent patients and a handful of infection-naive healthy vaccine recipients. Paper-wide results and their limitations: Relatively few convalescent patients were included in the study, and early timepoints after natural infection were not analyzed. The median number of SARS-CoV-2-reactive clonotypes rose from around 21 after infection to about 40 after vaccination, but the change was not significant. In convalescent patients, nearly all vaccine-specific clones (304 of 307) were found to be mono-reactive for SARS-CoV-2 spike rather than cross-reactive with common cold coronaviruses. Among the post-vaccine SARS-CoV-2-reactive clones in convalescent patients, a median approximately 90% showed up only after vaccination, which suggests vaccine-specific priming.

The sequence derives from a human donor who had recovered from COVID-19. The sequence joins TRBV14 to TRBJ2-2; the D gene cannot be named for sure. Sequencing used CD4+ T cells from blood, cultured in vitro. CDR3 protein: CASSHLLRTGELFF. Read as DNA, the sequence is TGTGCCAGCAGCCACCTACTCCGAACCGGGGAGCTGTTTTTT. Supplemented by the reference TRBV14 and TRBJ2-2 proteins around the CDR3, the complete variable domain is EAGVTQFPSHSVIEKGQTVTLRCDPISGHDNLYWYRRVMGKEIKFLLHFVKESKQDESGMPNNRFLAERTGGTYSTLKVQPAELEDSGVYFCASSHLLRTGELFFGEGSRLTVL.